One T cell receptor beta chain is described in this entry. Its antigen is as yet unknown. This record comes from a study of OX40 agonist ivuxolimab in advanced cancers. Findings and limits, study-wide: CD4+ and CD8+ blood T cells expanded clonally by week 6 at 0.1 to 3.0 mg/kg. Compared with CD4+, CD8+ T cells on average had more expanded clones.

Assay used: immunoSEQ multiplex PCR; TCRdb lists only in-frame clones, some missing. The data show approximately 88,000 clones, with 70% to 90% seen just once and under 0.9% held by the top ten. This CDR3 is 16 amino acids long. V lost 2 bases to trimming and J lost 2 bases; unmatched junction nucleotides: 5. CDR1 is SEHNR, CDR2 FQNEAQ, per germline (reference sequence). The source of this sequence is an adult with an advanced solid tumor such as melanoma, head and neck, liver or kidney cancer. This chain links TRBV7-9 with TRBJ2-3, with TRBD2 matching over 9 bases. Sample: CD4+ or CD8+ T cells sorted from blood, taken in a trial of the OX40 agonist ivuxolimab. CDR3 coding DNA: TGTGCCAGCAGCTTAACGGGCGGGAGGGCCACAGATACGCAGTATTTT. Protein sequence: CASSLTGGRATDTQYF.